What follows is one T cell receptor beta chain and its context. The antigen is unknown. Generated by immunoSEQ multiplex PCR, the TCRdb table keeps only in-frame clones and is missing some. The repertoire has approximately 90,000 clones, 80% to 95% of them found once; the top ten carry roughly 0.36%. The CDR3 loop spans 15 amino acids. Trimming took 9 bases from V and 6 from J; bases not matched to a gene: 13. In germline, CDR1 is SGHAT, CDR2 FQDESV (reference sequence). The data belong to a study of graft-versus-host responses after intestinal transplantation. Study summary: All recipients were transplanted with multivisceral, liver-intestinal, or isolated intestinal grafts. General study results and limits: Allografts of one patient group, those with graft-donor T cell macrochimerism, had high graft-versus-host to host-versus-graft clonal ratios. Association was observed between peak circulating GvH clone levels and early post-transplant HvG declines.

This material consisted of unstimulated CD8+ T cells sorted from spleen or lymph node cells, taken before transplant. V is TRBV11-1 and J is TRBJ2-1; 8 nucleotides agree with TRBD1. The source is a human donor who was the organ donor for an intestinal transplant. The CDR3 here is CASEPRQGAINEQFF. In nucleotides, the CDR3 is TGTGCCAGTGAACCGCGCCAGGGGGCGATCAATGAGCAGTTCTTC.